The next 31 T cell receptor beta chains were all read from a single sample in a study of monozygotic twins with inflammatory bowel disease. Following a re-call of the 5' RACE reads, TCRdb has one entry per CDR3 protein and lacks DNA. This table holds more than 300,000 distinct CDR3 sequences. The source material was blood. The receptor source for this set is a human donor with ulcerative colitis or Crohn's disease, or a healthy co-twin of an affected twin (not recorded which).

This chain links TRBV14 with TRBJ1-1; TCRdb selects TRBD1, and the lack of DNA leaves this call unchecked. CDR3 size: 18 residues. The germline V gene encodes CDR1 SGHDN and CDR2 FVKESK. CDR3 sequence reads: CASSQGGEKGWTLSEAFF.

This chain joins TRBV20-1 and TRBJ1-1; the D call of TRBD1 rests on TCRdb alone, since no DNA is present to check it. The V gene's germline CDR1 is DFQATT and CDR2 SNEGSKA (reference sequence). This CDR3 is built from 14 residues. The CDR3 loop reads CSANRDRKNTEAFF.

V and J are TRBV6-2 or TRBV6-3 and TRBJ2-1; without DNA, the TCRdb call of TRBD2 cannot be checked. The CDR3 length is 18 residues. Per the germline V gene, CDR1 is MNHEY and CDR2 is SVGEGT. The CDR3 sequence is CASSYGLAEYRSYNEQFF.

This chain uses TRBV18 with TRBJ2-4; no DNA is available, so the TRBD2 call from TCRdb remains unchecked. Germline CDR1 KGHSH, CDR2 LQKENI. This CDR3 region has 19 residues. CDR3 amino acids: CASSPPYSGQALAKNIQYF.

This chain links TRBV6-2 or TRBV6-3 with TRBJ2-5; TCRdb gives TRBD2 as the D gene, but with no DNA this cannot be confirmed. The CDR3 spans 14 residues. Germline CDR1 and CDR2: MNHEY and SVGEGT. The CDR3 sequence: CASSDPGEGETQYF.

The chain uses TRBV18 and TRBJ1-1; TCRdb selects TRBD1, and the lack of DNA leaves this call unchecked. The CDR3 is 15 residues long. Looked up from germline, CDR1 is KGHSH and CDR2 is LQKENI. CDR3 in amino acids: CASSSTTGGWTEAFF. The whole variable domain, filled in from reference TRBV18 and TRBJ1-1, reads NAGVMQNPRHLVRRRGQEARLRCSPMKGHSHVYWYRQLPEEGLKFMVYLQKENIIDESGMPKERFSAEFPKEGPSILRIQQVVRGDSAAYFCASSSTTGGWTEAFFGQGTRLTVV.

This rearrangement joins TRBV11-1 to TRBJ2-1; the D call from TCRdb, TRBD1, cannot be confirmed without DNA. The CDR3 runs 17 residues. Germline assignment: CDR1 SGHAT and CDR2 FQDESV (reference sequence). The CDR3 protein is CASSRGQARLSNNEQFF.

The rearrangement uses TRBV9 and TRBJ2-3; TCRdb selects TRBD2, and the lack of DNA leaves this call unchecked. Germline loops: CDR1 SGDLS, CDR2 YYNGEE. CDR3 length equals 18 residues. This CDR3 reads CASSVGTSGGRSTDTQYF.

The chain links TRBV25-1 to TRBJ2-2; TCRdb returns TRBD1, unconfirmable since there is no DNA. Looked up from germline, CDR1 is MGHDK and CDR2 is SYGVNS. The CDR3 spans 18 residues. This CDR3 is CASSESPGREKRTGELFF.

The rearrangement uses TRBV5-1 and TRBJ2-5; the D call of TRBD1 rests on TCRdb alone, since no DNA is present to check it. The CDR3 extends over 13 amino acids. Germline V lookup: CDR1 SGHRS, CDR2 YFSETQ. The CDR3 region is CASRGQTQETQYF. Looking up the rest from reference TRBV5-1 and TRBJ2-5 gives the full variable domain: KAGVTQTPRYLIKTRGQQVTLSCSPISGHRSVSWYQQTPGQGLQFLFEYFSETQRNKGNFPGRFSGRQFSNSRSEMNVSTLELGDSALYLCASRGQTQETQYFGPGTRLLVL.

The chain links TRBV7-9 to TRBJ2-3; TCRdb proposes TRBD1, but this gene call is untestable without DNA. Germline CDR1 reads SEHNR; CDR2 reads FQNEAQ (reference sequence). The CDR3 covers 15 residues. CDR3 residues: CASSPRGTVVDSQYF. Drawing the rest from reference TRBV7-9 and TRBJ2-3, the complete variable domain is DTGVSQNPRHKITKRGQNVTFRCDPISEHNRLYWYRQTLGQGPEFLTYFQNEAQLEKSRLLSDRFSAERPKGSFSTLEIQRTEQGDSAMYLCASSPRGTVVDSQYFGPGTRLTVL.

The chain has TRBV21-1 and TRBJ1-1. TRBV21-1 is a documented pseudogene. The CDR3 has 16 residues. The CDR3 loop reads CASSILQWELNTEAFF.

The V and J genes are TRBV12-3 or TRBV12-4 and TRBJ2-1; lacking DNA, the TRBD2 call made by TCRdb goes unchecked. The length of the CDR3 is 15 residues. This chain's CDR3 is CASRRVAGGYNEQFF.

This chain connects TRBV7-8 to TRBJ2-7; TCRdb picks TRBD1, but there is no DNA to check that call. CDR3 length equals 14 residues. In germline, CDR1 is SGHVS, CDR2 FQNEAQ. CDR3 in amino acids: CASNPRQGVGEQYF.

The rearrangement joins TRBV7-9 to TRBJ2-7; TCRdb reports TRBD1, a call that lacks DNA to check it against. This CDR3 has 14 residues. Per germline, CDR1 SEHNR and CDR2 FQNEAQ (reference sequence). CDR3 residues: CASSFAGGSYEQYF. Variable domain in full (rest from reference TRBV7-9 and TRBJ2-7): DTGVSQNPRHKITKRGQNVTFRCDPISEHNRLYWYRQTLGQGPEFLTYFQNEAQLEKSRLLSDRFSAERPKGSFSTLEIQRTEQGDSAMYLCASSFAGGSYEQYFGPGTRLTVT.

The rearrangement links TRBV5-1 to TRBJ2-5; with no DNA, the TCRdb D assignment of TRBD1 cannot be verified. CDR3 size: 14 residues. In germline, CDR1 is SGHRS, CDR2 YFSETQ. The CDR3 sequence: CASSPGQGLETQYF.

The chain employs TRBV6-5 and TRBJ1-2; TCRdb reports TRBD1, a call that lacks DNA to check it against. The CDR3 contains 15 residues. Germline lookup yields CDR1 MNHEY and CDR2 SVGAGI. CDR3 sequence: CASSYLGTGDYGYTF.

This chain links TRBV2 with TRBJ2-4; TCRdb names TRBD2, which stays unverified in the absence of DNA. CDR3 length equals 14 residues. CDR1 is SNHLY, CDR2 FYNNEI, per germline. The CDR3 loop is CASSPSGRTDIQYF.

The V and J genes are TRBV4-3 and TRBJ2-7; the TRBD1 assignment by TCRdb is unverifiable without DNA. Looked up from germline, CDR1 is LGHNA and CDR2 is YSLEER. CDR3 size: 16 residues. This chain's CDR3 is CASSQEAGQGTYEQYF.

The CDR3 loop is CASSETGSAETQYF. The chain links TRBV9 to TRBJ2-5; as DNA is missing, the TRBD1 call by TCRdb cannot be tested. Per the germline V gene, CDR1 is SGDLS and CDR2 is YYNGEE. This CDR3 region has 14 residues.

This sequence joins TRBV2 and TRBJ2-7. CDR1 and CDR2 (germline): SNHLY, FYNNEI. There are 13 residues in the CDR3. This chain's CDR3 is CASFDGSSYEQYF.

The chain recombines TRBV5-1 with TRBJ2-5; no DNA is available, so the TRBD2 call from TCRdb remains unchecked. This CDR3 has 16 residues. In germline, CDR1 is SGHRS, CDR2 YFSETQ. This CDR3 reads CASSLAGGLIQETQYF.

The chain is built from TRBV14 and TRBJ2-7; TCRdb's assignment of TRBD1 cannot be checked, as there is no DNA. The V gene's germline CDR1 is SGHDN and CDR2 FVKESK. The CDR3 spans 15 residues. Here the CDR3 reads CASSQAAGYTYEQYF.

The rearrangement uses TRBV11-2 and TRBJ2-2; the TCRdb call, TRBD1, lacks DNA for checking. The CDR3 is 13 amino acids. The germline V gene encodes CDR1 SGHAT and CDR2 FQNNGV. This chain's CDR3 is CASGWGAGGELFF.

V and J are TRBV9 and TRBJ2-7. The CDR3 runs 14 residues. Germline V gene data show CDR1 as SGDLS and CDR2 as YYNGEE. The CDR3 reads CASSPTDGPYEQYF.

This chain links TRBV24-1 with TRBJ2-1. CDR1 is KGHDR and CDR2 is SFDVKD in the germline V gene. This CDR3 region has 13 residues. CDR3 amino acids: CATSGYGNDEQFF.

The genes are TRBV10-3 and TRBJ2-3; TCRdb returns TRBD1, unconfirmable since there is no DNA. The CDR3 consists of 16 residues. The germline gives CDR1 ENHRY, CDR2 SYGVKD. The CDR3 sequence is CAISDPGGASTDTQYF.

This chain's CDR3 is CSVGGRGLDTEAFF. This chain links TRBV29-1 with TRBJ1-1. The germline CDR1 and CDR2 sequences are SQVTM and ANQGSEA. CDR3 length equals 14 residues.

The gene calls are TRBV7-6 and TRBJ2-7. This CDR3 is built from 14 residues. Germline V gene data show CDR1 as SGHVS and CDR2 as FNYEAQ. CDR3 region: CASSFSEISYEQYF.

CDR3 in amino acids: CASSYLARVNEQFF. The V call is TRBV6-2 or TRBV6-3, the J call TRBJ2-1; TCRdb designates TRBD1, a call that cannot be tested without DNA. Germline loops: CDR1 MNHEY, CDR2 SVGEGT. This CDR3 has 14 amino acids.

The chain employs TRBV9 and TRBJ1-6. The CDR3 is 12 amino acids. Per germline, CDR1 SGDLS and CDR2 YYNGEE. The CDR3 sequence: CASSVDQSPLHF.